The 31 T cell receptor beta chains below come from one sample, sequenced in a study of cytomegalovirus exposure and HLA in healthy donors. In the PCR, 60 Vbeta and 13 Jbeta primers were used. Profiling relied on immunoSEQ multiplex PCR, and the TCRdb table lists in-frame clones only, not all of them. The data contain 150,000 to 160,000 clones, approximately 81% of them singletons. Sequencing was performed on PBMCs. The receptors were sampled from a woman aged 18 to 35 in good health and CMV-seronegative.

V is TRBV28 and J is TRBJ2-5; the match to TRBD2 covers 13 bases. The CDR3 spans 14 residues. The junction had 4 bases not matched to a gene; V was cut back by 8 bases and J by 4 bases. CDR1 and CDR2 from the germline V gene are MDHEN and SYDVKM. CDR3 DNA: TGTGCCAGCGGGACTAGCGGGGCCATAGAGACCCAGTACTTC. Encoded protein: CASGTSGAIETQYF.

The chain carries TRBV4-2 and TRBJ2-7; 8 nucleotides agree with TRBD2. Germline V gene lookup returns CDR1 LGHNA and CDR2 YNFKEQ. The CDR3 extends over 16 amino acids. V lost 4 bases to trimming and J lost 5 bases; unmatched junction nucleotides: 13. The CDR3 bases are TGTGCCAGCAGCCTAGCCACGGGACTAGAGGCTAACGAGCAGTACTTC. This encodes CASSLATGLEANEQYF.

The rearrangement joins TRBV6-5 to TRBJ1-6; D not certain. The CDR3 is 14 residues long. CDR1 MNHEY and CDR2 SVGAGI come from the germline V gene. Trimming shortened V by 2 bases and J by 9 bases, and 11 bases separated the two germline ends. The CDR3 loop reads CASSYGPGGSPLHF. In nucleotides, the CDR3 is TGTGCCAGCAGTTACGGCCCTGGAGGTTCACCCCTCCACTTT.

The chain is built from TRBV6-6 and TRBJ2-7, with D hard to call. Trimming took off 7 bases at V and 5 bases at J, with 15 bases between the two ends. Germline V gene sequence: CDR1 MNHNY, CDR2 SVGAGI (reference sequence). The CDR3 length is 13 residues. This chain's CDR3 is CASTREGDHEQYF. In DNA, the CDR3 is TGTGCCAGCACACGAGAAGGAGACCACGAGCAGTACTTC.

This chain connects TRBV11-2 to TRBJ2-3; weak D call: TRBD1 (5 bases). The CDR3 runs 13 residues. Germline lookup yields CDR1 SGHAT and CDR2 FQNNGV. V shed 6 bases and J shed 5 bases, with 12 bases lying between them. This CDR3 reads CASSLYRQDTQYF. CDR3 nucleotides: TGTGCCAGCAGTCTATACAGGCAAGATACGCAGTATTTT.

With regard to this clone: The sample holds other DNA sequences that translate to the same CDR3. This chain joins TRBV6-5 and TRBJ2-3; D might be TRBD1 (6 bases). Trimming pared 6 bases from V and 0 bases from J, leaving 7 bases between. The CDR3 is made up of 13 amino acids. In germline, CDR1 is MNHEY, CDR2 SVGAGI. The CDR3 loop reads CASSRGSTDTQYF. The CDR3 nucleotides are TGTGCCAGCAGCAGGGGTAGCACAGATACGCAGTATTTT.

The V call is TRBV2, the J call TRBJ1-5; D gene unclear. Germline CDR1 SNHLY, CDR2 FYNNEI. V dropped 3 bases and J dropped 3 bases, with 12 bases sitting between them. The CDR3 consists of 15 residues. This chain's CDR3 is CASSDSGGYNQPQHF. DNA for the CDR3: TGTGCCAGCAGTGACTCTGGCGGGTACAATCAGCCCCAGCATTTT.

The table lists this clone with a few counts. The chain couples TRBV20-1 to TRBJ2-7; D not resolved. The germline V and J ends were trimmed by 5 bases and 3 bases, with 5 bases remaining between them. The CDR3 spans 10 residues. The germline V gene encodes CDR1 DFQATT and CDR2 SNEGSKA (reference sequence). The CDR3 loop reads CSALNYEQYF. The CDR3 nucleotides read TGCAGTGCTCTTAACTACGAGCAGTACTTC.

The V and J genes are TRBV7-7 and TRBJ2-3; D is undetermined. This CDR3 region has 15 residues. In germline, CDR1 is SSHAT, CDR2 FNYEAQ (reference sequence). V was cut by 1 base and J by 0 bases, with 8 bases left in between. CDR3 amino acids: CASSLGVSSTDTQYF. CDR3 nucleotide sequence: TGTGCCAGCAGCTTAGGCGTTTCTAGCACAGATACGCAGTATTTT.

The chain employs TRBV9 and TRBJ2-1, with 7 nucleotides matching TRBD1. Losses at the gene ends were 6 bases for V and 6 bases for J; bases not matched to a gene: 9. Per the germline V gene, CDR1 is SGDLS and CDR2 is YYNGEE. The CDR3 consists of 14 residues. CDR3: CASTRQGIGNEQFF. The CDR3 coding sequence is TGTGCCAGCACCCGACAGGGCATTGGCAATGAGCAGTTCTTC.

The chain links TRBV28 to TRBJ2-2; a weak D match, TRBD2 (6 bases). The CDR3 is 17 residues long. The V end lost 1 base, the J end lost 2 bases, and 14 bases lay between the germline ends. Germline assignment: CDR1 MDHEN and CDR2 SYDVKM. CDR3 protein: CASSLLTGRSNTGELFF. The CDR3 DNA reads as TGTGCCAGCAGTTTATTAACCGGGAGATCCAACACCGGGGAGCTGTTTTTT.

The chain carries TRBV4-3 and TRBJ1-4; tentative D call: TRBD1 (5 bases). The CDR3 covers 17 residues. CDR1 LGHNA and CDR2 YSLEER come from the germline V gene. V was pared by 5 bases and J by 8 bases, with 24 bases between. The CDR3 region has the DNA TGCGCCAGCAGCGACAAAATCCGGGGGGGAGATTGGGAAAAACTGTTTTTT. Its translation is CASSDKIRGGDWEKLFF.

CDR3 DNA sequence: TGTGCCAGCAGCTTGGGGGACAGGGAGGGGAATGAAAAACTGTTTTTT. Protein sequence: CASSLGDREGNEKLFF. This sequence joins TRBV7-9 and TRBJ1-4; TRBD1 aligns across 9 bases. CDR1 is SEHNR and CDR2 is FQNEAQ in the germline V gene (reference sequence). With 3 bases clipped from V and 5 bases from J, the junction kept 7 bases outside the gene matches. This CDR3 contains 16 residues.

The chain links TRBV6-4 to TRBJ2-5, with a tentative D call TRBD1 (6 bases). With the DNA end fitting TRBJ2-7 better, the J assignment may be wrong. CDR1 and CDR2 (germline): MRHNA, SNTAGT. The CDR3 consists of 15 residues. CDR3 bases: TGTGCCAGCAGGCTCCCCGGCAGGGGCCCCTACGAGCAGTACTTC. Its translation is CASRLPGRGPYEQYF.

The gene calls are TRBV2 and TRBJ1-4, with 7 positions matching TRBD1. After removal of 6 bases from V and 8 bases from J, the junction contained 12 bases not matched to a gene. The CDR3 is 15 residues long. The germline V gene has CDR1 SNHLY and CDR2 FYNNEI. CDR3 DNA sequence: TGTGCCAGCAGGGAGGGCAGGGCAGGGGGAGAAAAACTGTTTTTT. It codes for CASREGRAGGEKLFF.

This sequence joins TRBV28 and TRBJ2-3; 8 bases are a match to TRBD2. Losses at the gene ends were 4 bases for V and 2 bases for J; bases not matched to a gene: 11. This CDR3 comprises 17 residues. CDR1 is MDHEN, CDR2 SYDVKM, per germline. The CDR3 loop reads CASSYQSGRQFTDTQYF. DNA for the CDR3: TGTGCCAGCAGTTATCAGAGCGGGAGACAATTCACAGATACGCAGTATTTT.

This chain joins TRBV19 and TRBJ1-1, with D maybe TRBD1 (6 bases). The germline V gene encodes CDR1 LNHDA and CDR2 SQIVND (reference sequence). Deletions cut 5 bases from V and 3 bases from J, with 16 bases between. The CDR3 length is 15 residues. CDR3 coding DNA: TGTGCCAGTAGTGTCCAGGGGAGAAGCGACACTGAAGCTTTCTTT. Encoded protein: CASSVQGRSDTEAFF.

The gene calls are TRBV9 and TRBJ2-7; 7 bases map to TRBD1. Trimming cost V 4 bases and J 7 bases; bases outside gene matches: 14. The CDR3 loop spans 15 amino acids. Germline loops: CDR1 SGDLS, CDR2 YYNGEE. For the CDR3, the DNA is TGTGCCAGCAGCCCAGGGGGACCCACCGCAGAAGAGCAGTACTTC. Amino acid sequence: CASSPGGPTAEEQYF.

The V and J genes are TRBV19 and TRBJ1-4; TRBD1 agrees at 7 bases. The germline V gene has CDR1 LNHDA and CDR2 SQIVND (reference sequence). The CDR3 has 12 amino acids. V gave up 9 bases and J gave up 5 bases; unmatched junction bases: 3. CDR3 in amino acids: CASRQGNEKLFF. In nucleotides, the CDR3 is TGTGCCAGCCGACAGGGCAATGAAAAACTGTTTTTT.

Only a few counts were recorded for this clone. The chain joins TRBV4-3 to TRBJ1-4, with TRBD1 matching 11 bases. V shed 4 bases and J 7 bases; nucleotides not matched to a gene: 8. In germline, CDR1 is LGHNA, CDR2 YSLEER. The length of the CDR3 is 16 residues. The CDR3 nucleotides are TGCGCCAGCAGCCGAGAACCGGGACAGGGGGGTGAAAAACTGTTTTTT. This encodes CASSREPGQGGEKLFF.

The chain recombines TRBV6-1 with TRBJ2-5; TRBD2 aligns across 7 bases. From germline, CDR1 is MNHNS and CDR2 SASEGT. The CDR3 covers 13 residues. Trimming cost V 4 bases and J 6 bases; bases outside gene matches: 5. Written as DNA, the CDR3 is TGTGCCAGCAGTGCGACTAGCAGCCAGACCCAGTACTTC. It translates to CASSATSSQTQYF.

This clone was picked up a small number of times. Here the CDR3 DNA reads TGTGCCTGTGTCGGGGGGCCTAATGAAAAACTGTTTTTT. This translates into CACVGGPNEKLFF. The chain uses TRBV7-9 and TRBJ1-4; D possibly corresponds to TRBD1 (6 bases). Germline CDR1 SEHNR, CDR2 FQNEAQ (reference sequence). The CDR3 consists of 13 residues. With 11 bases removed from V and 3 bases from J, the gap between germline ends came to 13 bases. The full variable domain, completed using reference TRBV7-9 and TRBJ1-4, is DTGVSQNPRHKITKRGQNVTFRCDPISEHNRLYWYRQTLGQGPEFLTYFQNEAQLEKSRLLSDRFSAERPKGSFSTLEIQRTEQGDSAMYLCACVGGPNEKLFFGSGTQLSVL.

This clone was counted only a few times. The V gene is TRBV20-1, the J gene TRBJ2-7, with D unclear. The V end lost 0 bases, the J end lost 4 bases, and 4 bases lay between the germline ends. The germline V gene has CDR1 DFQATT and CDR2 SNEGSKA (reference sequence). CDR3 length equals 11 residues. For the CDR3, the DNA is TGCAGTGCTAGAGATAATTACGAGCAGTACTTC. Encoded protein: CSARDNYEQYF.

This chain links TRBV25-1 with TRBJ2-2; D not resolved. Germline assignment: CDR1 MGHDK and CDR2 SYGVNS. The CDR3 loop spans 13 amino acids. Deletions cut 5 bases from V and 1 base from J, with 5 bases between. CDR3: CASSRQNTGELFF. CDR3 bases: TGTGCCAGCAGTCGACAGAACACCGGGGAGCTGTTTTTT.

The chain is built from TRBV4-3 and TRBJ1-5, with D possibly being TRBD1 (5 bases). CDR1 is LGHNA, CDR2 YSLEER, per germline. V was shortened by 0 bases and J by 6 bases, with 6 bases between the two germline ends. This CDR3 is built from 13 residues. The CDR3 DNA follows: TGCGCCAGCAGCCAAGAAAGGGGTCAGCCCCAGCATTTT. Its protein product is CASSQERGQPQHF.

This clone showed up just once. The chain employs TRBV7-8 and TRBJ2-5, with TRBD2 matching 10 bases. This CDR3 has 17 residues. The trim removed 5 bases at V and 7 bases at J, leaving 16 bases unmatched. Germline-derived CDR1 and CDR2 are SGHVS and FQNEAQ. Here the CDR3 DNA reads TGTGCCAGCAGCCAGGTGTGGCTAGCGGGAGACCAGAGGACCCAGTACTTC. This gives the protein CASSQVWLAGDQRTQYF.

The rearrangement joins TRBV27 to TRBJ2-5, with a possible D match to TRBD1 (5 bases). The length of the CDR3 is 14 residues. Looked up from germline, CDR1 is MNHEY and CDR2 is SMNVEV (reference sequence). V was pared by 0 bases and J by 1 base, with 6 bases between. The CDR3 reads CASSLSTVQETQYF. The CDR3 coding sequence is TGTGCCAGCAGTTTATCGACAGTCCAAGAGACCCAGTACTTC.

This sequence joins TRBV27 and TRBJ2-5, with 11 bases matching TRBD2. The end of the DNA is better explained by TRBJ2-7, so the J call may be wrong. The length of the CDR3 is 14 residues. In germline, CDR1 is MNHEY, CDR2 SMNVEV (reference sequence). CDR3 loop: CASRGLAASYEQYF. DNA for the CDR3: TGTGCCAGCAGGGGACTAGCGGCTTCCTACGAGCAGTACTTC.

The CDR3 DNA reads as TGTGCCAGCACCTATACCCCGACTAACTATGGCTACACCTTC. It is translated as CASTYTPTNYGYTF. The rearrangement uses TRBV4-2 and TRBJ1-2; D uncertain. V was pared by 7 bases and J by 0 bases, with 12 bases between. Germline V gene sequence: CDR1 LGHNA, CDR2 YNFKEQ. The CDR3 spans 14 residues.

This sequence joins TRBV6-1 and TRBJ2-5; 12 nucleotides agree with TRBD2. The CDR3 spans 15 residues. CDR1 and CDR2 from the germline V gene are MNHNS and SASEGT. V shed 6 bases and J 0 bases; nucleotides not matched to a gene: 2. CDR3 protein: CASRGLAGNQETQYF. For the CDR3, the DNA is TGTGCCAGCAGAGGACTAGCGGGGAACCAAGAGACCCAGTACTTC.

The V call is TRBV28, the J call TRBJ2-3, with 9 bases identical to TRBD2. V was clipped by 5 bases and J by 8 bases; unmatched bases: 11. Germline lookup yields CDR1 MDHEN and CDR2 SYDVKM. CDR3 size: 15 residues. Written as DNA, the CDR3 is TGTGCCAGCAGTCGCAGTAGGAGCGGGAGGCGTACGCAGTATTTT. As protein: CASSRSRSGRRTQYF.